The 25 T cell receptor beta chains below were found in one sample sequenced in a study of PD-1 blockade in classical Hodgkin lymphoma. Relapses following autologous stem cell transplantation were seen in all patients, with brentuximab vedotin exposure varying. Measured with immunoSEQ multiplex PCR; TCRdb has only the in-frame clones, and not every one. Here the sample spans about 97,000 clones, over 80% being singletons. This specimen was peripheral blood mononuclear cells (PBMCs), taken at baseline. The source is a human donor with classical Hodgkin lymphoma.

V is TRBV29-1 and J is TRBJ2-2; 15 bases match TRBD2. The junction had 3 bases not matched to a gene; V was cut back by 5 bases and J by 5 bases. The CDR3 length is 15 residues. CDR1 SQVTM and CDR2 ANQGSEA come from the germline V gene. CDR3 DNA: TGCAGCGTTCAGGGACTAGCGGGAGGTACCGGGGAGCTGTTTTTT. It codes for CSVQGLAGGTGELFF.

The CDR3 DNA reads as TGTGCCAGCAGTGAAACCAGACAGCCGTACAATGAGCAGTTCTTC. This codes for CASSETRQPYNEQFF. The chain recombines TRBV25-1 with TRBJ2-1, with D tentatively TRBD1 (5 bases). The CDR3 runs to 15 residues. V dropped 2 bases and J dropped 4 bases, with 12 bases sitting between them. Germline CDR1 MGHDK, CDR2 SYGVNS.

This chain uses TRBV5-4 with TRBJ2-3; the D is unclear. This CDR3 is 11 amino acids long. Germline assignment: CDR1 SGHNT and CDR2 YYREEE (reference sequence). V shed 3 bases and J shed 4 bases, with 3 bases lying between them. The CDR3: CASSSSDTQYF. The CDR3, as DNA: TGTGCCAGCAGCTCCTCAGATACGCAGTATTTT.

As to this clone: A much larger clonotype is one base distant, so this may be a read error. The chain couples TRBV7-8 to TRBJ1-1, with D hard to call. The CDR3 contains 13 residues. The V gene lost 1 base and the J gene lost 0 bases, with 3 bases spanning the gap. Germline-derived CDR1 and CDR2 are SGHVS and FQNEAQ. CDR3 DNA sequence: TGTGCCAGCAGCTTAGAACTGAACACTGAAGCTTTCTTT. Protein product: CASSLELNTEAFF.

This chain uses TRBV9 with TRBJ2-3, with 14 nucleotides matching TRBD2. V shed 4 bases, J shed 2 bases, and the junction held 12 bases outside the gene matches. Germline CDR1 SGDLS, CDR2 YYNGEE. This CDR3 spans 19 amino acids. CDR3 amino acids: CASSFLPPGLAGATDTQYF. Written as DNA, the CDR3 is TGTGCCAGCAGCTTCCTACCCCCGGGACTAGCGGGAGCCACAGATACGCAGTATTTT.

The chain recombines TRBV4-1 with TRBJ1-2, with a weak D call TRBD1 (5 bases). The V end was cut by 1 base, the J end by 4 bases, with 13 bases between. The CDR3 length is 15 residues. The germline V gene has CDR1 MGHRA and CDR2 YSYEKL. CDR3 nucleotide sequence: TGCGCCAGCAGCCAAGGGGGGGGGTCCGGCTATGGCTACACCTTC. It specifies CASSQGGGSGYGYTF.

The V and J genes are TRBV5-6 and TRBJ2-3; the match to TRBD1 covers 9 bases. The CDR3 has 17 residues. Per germline, CDR1 SGHDT and CDR2 YYEEEE. The junction had 10 bases not matched to a gene; V was cut back by 4 bases and J by 1 base. This chain's CDR3 is CASSTTGGLWGTDTQYF. The CDR3 coding sequence is TGTGCCAGCAGCACCACAGGGGGCTTATGGGGCACAGATACGCAGTATTTT. The full variable domain, with the rest looked up from reference TRBV5-6 and TRBJ2-3, is DAGVTQSPTHLIKTRGQQVTLRCSPKSGHDTVSWYQQALGQGPQFIFQYYEEEERQRGNFPDRFSGHQFPNYSSELNVNALLLGDSALYLCASSTTGGLWGTDTQYFGPGTRLTVL.

V and J are TRBV5-1 and TRBJ1-4, with D possibly being TRBD1 (5 bases). With 2 bases removed from V and 5 bases from J, the gap between germline ends came to 10 bases. The CDR3 length is 14 residues. Germline V gene data show CDR1 as SGHRS and CDR2 as YFSETQ. CDR3 sequence reads: CASSFRDGNEKLFF. CDR3 DNA: TGCGCCAGCAGCTTTCGGGACGGGAATGAAAAACTGTTTTTT.

V gene TRBV4-1 combines with J gene TRBJ2-5; 9 bases match TRBD1. The CDR3 has 16 residues. The V segment lost 3 bases and the J segment 5 bases; nucleotides outside the gene matches: 10. Germline lookup yields CDR1 MGHRA and CDR2 YSYEKL. CDR3 residues: CASSHRQTGGEETQYF. The CDR3 DNA follows: TGCGCCAGCAGCCACCGTCAGACAGGGGGAGAGGAGACCCAGTACTTC.

The chain recombines TRBV14 with TRBJ2-3; 7 bases are a match to TRBD2. Per the germline V gene, CDR1 is SGHDN and CDR2 is FVKESK. The CDR3 loop spans 17 amino acids. Trimming removed 1 base from V and 4 bases from J; junction bases left unmatched: 11. CDR3 amino acids: CASSQGLSGTPSDTQYF. CDR3 nucleotide sequence: TGTGCCAGCAGCCAAGGCCTAAGCGGGACTCCCTCAGATACGCAGTATTTT.

This clone was seen a handful of times. The chain employs TRBV5-1 and TRBJ2-1; D is ambiguous. From germline, CDR1 is SGHRS and CDR2 YFSETQ. Deletions cut 0 bases from V and 5 bases from J, with 12 bases between. The CDR3 covers 15 residues. CDR3 loop: CASSLGISDNNEQFF. The DNA of the CDR3 is TGCGCCAGCAGCTTGGGCATCTCCGACAACAATGAGCAGTTCTTC. The whole variable domain, filled in from reference TRBV5-1 and TRBJ2-1, reads KAGVTQTPRYLIKTRGQQVTLSCSPISGHRSVSWYQQTPGQGLQFLFEYFSETQRNKGNFPGRFSGRQFSNSRSEMNVSTLELGDSALYLCASSLGISDNNEQFFGPGTRLTVL.

V usage is TRBV6-1 and J usage is TRBJ1-5, with TRBD1 identical over 7 bases. The J segment lost 1 base and the V segment lost 6 bases, leaving 6 bases of the junction unmatched. In germline, CDR1 is MNHNS, CDR2 SASEGT. The CDR3 has 15 amino acids. In DNA form, the CDR3 reads TGTGCCAGCAGGGGGATGACAGGGAGCAATCAGCCCCAGCATTTT. This codes for CASRGMTGSNQPQHF.

The V call is TRBV28, the J call TRBJ1-4, with D tentatively TRBD1 (6 bases). The CDR3 runs 15 residues. V was clipped by 11 bases and J by 0 bases, with 16 bases between them. Germline CDR1 reads MDHEN; CDR2 reads SYDVKM. CDR3 bases: TGTGCCGCAGGGGCACCTGTTCCAACTAATGAAAAACTGTTTTTT. Amino acids: CAAGAPVPTNEKLFF. The full variable domain, in which reference TRBV28 and TRBJ1-4 provide the parts outside the CDR3, is DVKVTQSSRYLVKRTGEKVFLECVQDMDHENMFWYRQDPGLGLRLIYFSYDVKMKEKGDIPEGYSVSREKKERFSLILESASTNQTSMYLCAAGAPVPTNEKLFFGSGTQLSVL.

The V and J genes are TRBV6-5 and TRBJ1-3, with a possible D match to TRBD1 (5 bases). This CDR3 has 15 amino acids. Germline V CDR1 and CDR2: MNHEY, SVGAGI. The V end was cut by 6 bases, the J end by 0 bases, with 12 bases between. In DNA form, the CDR3 reads TGTGCCAGCAGCCAACAGGACCACTCTGGAAACACCATATATTTT. Encoded protein: CASSQQDHSGNTIYF.

The rearrangement links TRBV5-5 to TRBJ2-1; weak D call: TRBD1 (6 bases). V lost 2 bases, J lost 3 bases, and 9 bases lay in between. Germline CDR1 and CDR2: SGHKS and YYEKEE (reference sequence). The CDR3 extends over 14 amino acids. The CDR3 coding sequence is TGTGCCAGCAGCTTAGAGGGGGACTACAATGAGCAGTTCTTC. This codes for CASSLEGDYNEQFF.

This clone came up a few times. This rearrangement joins TRBV7-2 to TRBJ2-7; 12 bases are a match to TRBD1. CDR3 length equals 15 residues. After removal of 4 bases from V and 3 bases from J, the junction contained 4 bases not matched to a gene. CDR1 is SGHTA, CDR2 FQGNSA, per germline. The DNA for the CDR3 is TGTGCCAGCAGCTACGGGACAGGGGGCAACTACGAGCAGTACTTC. Translating gives CASSYGTGGNYEQYF.

This clone was picked up many times. Germline is not matched at one junction end, which may reflect a read error. Written as DNA, the CDR3 is TGCGCCAGCAGCTCAGCAGGGGGGACCGGGGAGCAGCACTTC. It codes for CASSSAGGTGEQHF. The chain joins TRBV4-1 to TRBJ2-7; D possibly corresponds to TRBD1 (7 bases). Germline lookup yields CDR1 MGHRA and CDR2 YSYEKL. The CDR3 is made up of 14 amino acids.

V is TRBV27 and J is TRBJ2-2; 10 bases fit TRBD2. The CDR3 spans 16 residues. Germline CDR1 and CDR2: MNHEY and SMNVEV (reference sequence). The V and J ends lost 6 bases and 3 bases, in that order; junction bases with no gene match: 7. The DNA of the CDR3 is TGTGCCAGCAGCCCTGGACTAGCGGTCGACACCGGGGAGCTGTTTTTT. The encoded protein is CASSPGLAVDTGELFF.

The gene calls are TRBV2 and TRBJ1-2; perhaps TRBD1 as D (6 bases). CDR3 length equals 10 residues. CDR1 SNHLY and CDR2 FYNNEI come from the germline V gene. V dropped 8 bases and J dropped 6 bases, with 7 bases sitting between them. The CDR3 nucleotides read TGTGCCAGCCCAGGGGATGGCTACACCTTC. This codes for CASPGDGYTF.

CDR3 loop: CASSAASVPGELFF. The CDR3 DNA reads as TGTGCCAGCAGCGCCGCGTCCGTCCCCGGGGAGCTGTTTTTT. The rearrangement joins TRBV6-1 to TRBJ2-2; D unclear. This CDR3 is built from 14 residues. CDR1 MNHNS and CDR2 SASEGT come from the germline V gene. Trimming left V 6 bases short and J 6 bases short, with 14 bases between.

DNA of the CDR3: TGTGCCAGCAGCTTAGGGCCCAACAATGAGCAGTTCTTC. It is translated as CASSLGPNNEQFF. The chain links TRBV7-2 to TRBJ2-1, with D hard to call. V lost 1 base to trimming and J lost 5 bases, with 6 bases between them. The germline V gene has CDR1 SGHTA and CDR2 FQGNSA. The CDR3 covers 13 residues.

This chain connects TRBV28 to TRBJ1-2; TRBD1 might be the D (5 bases). Germline V gives CDR1 MDHEN, CDR2 SYDVKM. Deletions cut 6 bases from V and 2 bases from J, with 13 bases between. The CDR3 covers 14 residues. CDR3 sequence (DNA): TGTGCCAGCAGGAGTCTGGGACGGAACTATGGCTACACCTTC. Translation: CASRSLGRNYGYTF.

The chain is built from TRBV7-9 and TRBJ1-1; D is undetermined. Deletions cut 4 bases from V and 11 bases from J, with 14 bases between. There are 12 residues in the CDR3. Germline V lookup: CDR1 SEHNR, CDR2 FQNEAQ (reference sequence). The CDR3 loop reads CASSSTGLGAFF. CDR3 in DNA: TGTGCCAGCAGCTCGACCGGCCTCGGGGCTTTCTTT.

The chain recombines TRBV19 with TRBJ1-5, with D uncertain. Germline V lookup: CDR1 LNHDA, CDR2 SQIVND (reference sequence). The CDR3 covers 15 residues. V was shortened by 5 bases and J by 3 bases, with 14 bases between the two germline ends. This CDR3 is CASSSISGNNQPQHF. The CDR3 DNA sequence: TGTGCCAGTAGTTCGATCTCCGGGAACAATCAGCCCCAGCATTTT.

This chain uses TRBV2 with TRBJ2-6; the D is unclear. Germline-derived CDR1 and CDR2 are SNHLY and FYNNEI. Trimming stripped 6 bases from V and 0 bases from J, with 9 bases between. The CDR3 covers 15 residues. For the CDR3, the DNA is TGTGCCAGCAGCGACTGGAGCTCTGGGGCCAACGTCCTGACTTTC. Its translation is CASSDWSSGANVLTF. The whole variable domain, remainder taken from reference TRBV2 and TRBJ2-6, is EPEVTQTPSHQVTQMGQEVILRCVPISNHLYFYWYRQILGQKVEFLVSFYNNEISEKSEIFDDQFSVERPDGSNFTLKIRSTKLEDSAMYFCASSDWSSGANVLTFGAGSRLTVL.